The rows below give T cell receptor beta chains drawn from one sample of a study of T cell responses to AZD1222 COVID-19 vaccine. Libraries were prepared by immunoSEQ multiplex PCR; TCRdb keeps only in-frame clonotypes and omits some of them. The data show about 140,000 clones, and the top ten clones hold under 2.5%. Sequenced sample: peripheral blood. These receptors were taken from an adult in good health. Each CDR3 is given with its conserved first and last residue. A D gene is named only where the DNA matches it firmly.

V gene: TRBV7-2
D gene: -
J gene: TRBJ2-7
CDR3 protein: CASSLAGPYEQYF
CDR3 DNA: TGTGCCAGCAGCTTAGCGGGGCCCTACGAGCAGTACTTC

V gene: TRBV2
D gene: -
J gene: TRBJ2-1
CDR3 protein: CASKDRSYNEQFF
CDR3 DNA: TGTGCCAGCAAGGATCGCTCTTACAATGAGCAGTTCTTC

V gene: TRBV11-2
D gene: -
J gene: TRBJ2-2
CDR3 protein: CASSLGTGELFF
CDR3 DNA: TGTGCCAGCAGCTTAGGTACCGGGGAGCTGTTTTTT

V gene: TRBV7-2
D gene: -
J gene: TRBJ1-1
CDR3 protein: CASSFGQINTEAFF
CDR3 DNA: TGTGCCAGCAGCTTCGGGCAGATCAACACTGAAGCTTTCTTT

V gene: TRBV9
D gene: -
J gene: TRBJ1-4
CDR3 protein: CASSEGQGLEKLFF
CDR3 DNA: TGTGCCAGCAGCGAGGGGCAGGGGTTGGAAAAACTGTTTTTT

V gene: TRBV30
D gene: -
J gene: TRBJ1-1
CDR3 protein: CAWRRWNTEAFF
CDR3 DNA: TGTGCCTGGAGAAGGTGGAACACTGAAGCTTTCTTT

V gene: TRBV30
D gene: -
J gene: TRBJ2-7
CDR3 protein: CAWKRDSTTYEQYF
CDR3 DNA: TGTGCCTGGAAGCGGGACAGTACAACCTACGAGCAGTACTTC

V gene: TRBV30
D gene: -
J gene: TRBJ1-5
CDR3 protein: CAWSGQVSNQPQHF
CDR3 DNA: TGTGCCTGGAGTGGACAAGTCAGCAATCAGCCCCAGCATTTT

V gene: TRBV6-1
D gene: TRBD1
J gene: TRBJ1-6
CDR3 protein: CASSVPDRENYNSPLHF
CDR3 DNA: TGTGCCAGCAGTGTTCCGGACAGGGAAAACTATAATTCACCCCTCCACTTT

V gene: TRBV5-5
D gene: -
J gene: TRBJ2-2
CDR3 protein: CASSLEDPTNTGELFF
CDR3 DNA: TGTGCCAGCAGCTTGGAGGACCCCACGAACACCGGGGAGCTGTTTTTT

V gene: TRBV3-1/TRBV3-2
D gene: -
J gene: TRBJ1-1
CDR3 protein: CASSQDLTEAFF
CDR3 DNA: TGTGCCAGCAGCCAAGATTTGACTGAAGCTTTCTTT

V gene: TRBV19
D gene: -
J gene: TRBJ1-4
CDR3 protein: CASSMGLGEKLFF
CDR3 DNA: TGTGCCAGTAGTATGGGCCTGGGTGAAAAACTGTTTTTT

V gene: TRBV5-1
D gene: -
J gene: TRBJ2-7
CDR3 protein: CASSLWGLSYEQYF
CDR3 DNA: TGCGCCAGCAGCTTATGGGGGCTCTCCTACGAGCAGTACTTC

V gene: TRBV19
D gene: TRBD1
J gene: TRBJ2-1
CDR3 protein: CASSGGQGINEQFF
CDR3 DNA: TGTGCCAGTAGTGGCGGACAGGGCATCAATGAGCAGTTCTTC

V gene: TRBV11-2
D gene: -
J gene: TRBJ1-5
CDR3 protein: CASSLEGGQPQHF
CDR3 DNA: TGTGCCAGCAGCTTAGAGGGCGGGCAGCCCCAGCATTTT

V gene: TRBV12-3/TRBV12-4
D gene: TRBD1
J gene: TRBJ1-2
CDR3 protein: CASSVRGHGYTF
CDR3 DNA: TGTGCCAGCAGCGTCAGGGGGCATGGCTACACCTTC

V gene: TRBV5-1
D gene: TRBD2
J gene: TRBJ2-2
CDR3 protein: CASSPGTSQAGELFF
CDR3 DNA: TGCGCCAGCAGCCCAGGGACTAGCCAGGCCGGGGAGCTGTTTTTT

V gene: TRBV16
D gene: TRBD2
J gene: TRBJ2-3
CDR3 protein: CASSQSPSGDGTDTQYF
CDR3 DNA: TGTGCCAGCAGCCAATCACCCAGCGGGGATGGCACAGATACGCAGTATTTT

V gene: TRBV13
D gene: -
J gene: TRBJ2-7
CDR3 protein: CASSLVGRAAYEQYF
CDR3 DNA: TGTGCCAGCAGCTTAGTTGGCAGGGCCGCCTACGAGCAGTACTTC

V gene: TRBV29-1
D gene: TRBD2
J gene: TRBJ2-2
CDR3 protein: CSVGRALNTGELFF
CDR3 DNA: TGCAGCGTCGGGAGGGCGTTGAACACCGGGGAGCTGTTTTTT

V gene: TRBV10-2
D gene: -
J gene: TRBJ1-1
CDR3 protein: CASSDARRGVGNTEAFF
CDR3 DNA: TGCGCCAGCAGTGACGCGAGGCGAGGGGTCGGGAACACTGAAGCTTTCTTT

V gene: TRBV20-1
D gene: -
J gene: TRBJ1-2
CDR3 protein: CSARHYGYTF
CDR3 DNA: TGCAGTGCTAGACACTATGGCTACACCTTC

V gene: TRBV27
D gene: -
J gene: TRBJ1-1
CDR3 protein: CASSPLGSNTEAFF
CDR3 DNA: TGTGCCAGCAGTCCGCTCGGCAGCAACACTGAAGCTTTCTTT

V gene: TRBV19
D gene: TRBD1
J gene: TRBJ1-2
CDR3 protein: CASNNPGQGADYGYTF
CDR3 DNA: TGTGCCAGTAATAACCCGGGACAGGGGGCTGACTATGGCTACACCTTC

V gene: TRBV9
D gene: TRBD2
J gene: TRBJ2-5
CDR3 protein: CASERGGGETQYF
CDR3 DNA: TGTGCCAGTGAGCGGGGGGGCGGTGAGACCCAGTACTTC

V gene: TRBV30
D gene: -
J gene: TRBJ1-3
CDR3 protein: CAWSVSGNTIYF
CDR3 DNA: TGTGCCTGGAGTGTATCAGGGAACACCATATATTTT

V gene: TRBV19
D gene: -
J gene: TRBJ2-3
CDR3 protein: CASSTNSENTQYF
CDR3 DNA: TGTGCCAGTAGTACTAACAGCGAAAATACGCAGTATTTT

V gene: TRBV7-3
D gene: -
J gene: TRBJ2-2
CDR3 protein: CASSPRQLPDTGELFF
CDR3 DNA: TGTGCCAGCAGCCCAAGACAGCTCCCCGACACCGGGGAGCTGTTTTTT

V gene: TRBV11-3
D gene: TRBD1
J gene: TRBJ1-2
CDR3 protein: CASSRDRDGYTF
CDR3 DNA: TGTGCCAGCAGTCGGGACAGGGATGGCTACACCTTC

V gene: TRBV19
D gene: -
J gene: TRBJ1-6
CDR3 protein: CASSILVNSPLHF
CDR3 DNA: TGTGCCAGTAGTATACTGGTCAATTCACCCCTCCACTTT

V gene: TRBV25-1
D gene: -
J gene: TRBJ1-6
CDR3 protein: CASSEWTVPSPLHF
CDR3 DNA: TGTGCCAGCAGTGAATGGACAGTACCTTCACCCCTCCACTTT

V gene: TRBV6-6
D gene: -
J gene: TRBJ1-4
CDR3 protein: CASIGSLYEKLFF
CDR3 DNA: TGTGCCAGCATAGGGTCCCTGTATGAAAAACTGTTTTTT

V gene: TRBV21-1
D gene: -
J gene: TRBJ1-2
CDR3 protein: CASSKGRHNLLYGYTF
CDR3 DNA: TGTGCCAGCAGCAAAGGGCGGCACAATCTCCTTTATGGCTACACCTTC

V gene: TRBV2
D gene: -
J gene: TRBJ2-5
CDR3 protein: CASSRQGGKETQYF
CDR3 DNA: TGTGCCAGCAGTCGTCAGGGGGGGAAGGAGACCCAGTACTTC

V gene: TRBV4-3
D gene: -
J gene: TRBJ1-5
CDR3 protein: CASSQVYVRLSSNQPQHF
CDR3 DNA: TGCGCCAGCAGCCAAGTTTACGTGCGTTTGAGTAGCAATCAGCCCCAGCATTTT

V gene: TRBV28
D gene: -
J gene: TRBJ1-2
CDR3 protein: CASSLFGSVGYTF
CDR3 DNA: TGTGCCAGCAGTTTATTTGGGTCAGTTGGCTACACCTTC

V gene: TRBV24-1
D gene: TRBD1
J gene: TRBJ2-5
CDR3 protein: CATSDPGQGTGTQYF
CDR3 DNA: TGTGCCACCAGTGACCCGGGACAGGGGACGGGGACCCAGTACTTC

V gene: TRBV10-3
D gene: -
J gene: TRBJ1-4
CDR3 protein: CAIREGRDNEKLFF
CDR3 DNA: TGTGCCATCAGGGAGGGGCGAGATAATGAAAAACTGTTTTTT

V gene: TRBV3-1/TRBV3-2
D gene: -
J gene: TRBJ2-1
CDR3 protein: CASSRAGTSGNEQFF
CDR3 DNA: TGTGCCAGCAGCCGGGCCGGGACGTCAGGGAATGAGCAGTTCTTC

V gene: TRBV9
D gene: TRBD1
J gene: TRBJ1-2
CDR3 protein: CASSATGTVYGYTF
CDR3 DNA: TGTGCCAGCAGCGCAACCGGGACAGTCTATGGCTACACCTTC

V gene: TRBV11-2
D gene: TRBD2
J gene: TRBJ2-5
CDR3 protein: CASSTTEGLAQTHQETQYF
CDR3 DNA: TGTGCCAGCAGCACGACGGAAGGACTAGCGCAAACACACCAAGAGACCCAGTACTTC

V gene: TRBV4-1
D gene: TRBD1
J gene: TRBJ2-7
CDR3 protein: CASSHGQGSTITTSYEQYF
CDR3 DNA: TGCGCCAGCAGCCACGGACAGGGCTCCACTATCACTACCTCCTACGAGCAGTACTTC

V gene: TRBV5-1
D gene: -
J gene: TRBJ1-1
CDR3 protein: CASSLVGGLNTEAFF
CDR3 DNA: TGCGCCAGCAGCTTGGTAGGGGGATTGAACACTGAAGCTTTCTTT

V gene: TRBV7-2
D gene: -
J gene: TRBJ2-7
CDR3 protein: CASSFQGEVSRTAAYEQYF
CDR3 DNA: TGTGCCAGCAGCTTTCAGGGTGAGGTCAGTCGCACGGCGGCCTACGAGCAGTACTTC

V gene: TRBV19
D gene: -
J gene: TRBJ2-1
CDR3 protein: CASSISPTGQGPYNEQFF
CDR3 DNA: TGTGCCAGTAGTATTAGTCCGACGGGGCAGGGACCGTACAATGAGCAGTTCTTC

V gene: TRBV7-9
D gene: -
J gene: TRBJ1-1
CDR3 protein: CASSFPDTEAFF
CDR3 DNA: TGTGCCAGCAGCTTCCCTGACACTGAAGCTTTCTTT

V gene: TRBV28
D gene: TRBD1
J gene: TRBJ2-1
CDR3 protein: CASRPQGARDEQFF
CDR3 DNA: TGTGCCAGCAGACCACAGGGGGCTAGGGATGAGCAGTTCTTC

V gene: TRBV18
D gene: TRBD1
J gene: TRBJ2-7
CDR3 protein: CASSPGTGTEYEQYF
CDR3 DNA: TGTGCCAGCTCACCGGGCACAGGGACAGAGTACGAGCAGTACTTC

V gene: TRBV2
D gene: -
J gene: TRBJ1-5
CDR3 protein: CASSAWLNNQPQHF
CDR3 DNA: TGTGCCAGCAGTGCGTGGCTGAACAATCAGCCCCAGCATTTT

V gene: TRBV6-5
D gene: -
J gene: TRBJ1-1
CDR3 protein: CASSSGPGGTEAFF
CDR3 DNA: TGTGCCAGCAGTTCCGGACCCGGAGGCACTGAAGCTTTCTTT

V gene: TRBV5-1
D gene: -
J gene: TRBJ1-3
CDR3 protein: CASSLAPGGEGNTIYF
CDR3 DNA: TGCGCCAGCAGCCTCGCGCCGGGTGGGGAGGGAAACACCATATATTTT

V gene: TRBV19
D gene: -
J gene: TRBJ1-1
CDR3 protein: CASSTGGGAVTEAFF
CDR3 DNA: TGTGCCAGTAGTACAGGTGGCGGGGCTGTCACTGAAGCTTTCTTT

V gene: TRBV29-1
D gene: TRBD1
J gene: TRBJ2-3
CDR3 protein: CSVDARYRDRGQYF
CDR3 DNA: TGCAGCGTTGATGCACGTTACCGGGACAGGGGGCAGTATTTT

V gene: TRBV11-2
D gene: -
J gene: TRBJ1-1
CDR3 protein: CASSLAGGTTNTEAFF
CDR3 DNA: TGTGCCAGCAGCTTAGCGGGGGGCACTACGAACACTGAAGCTTTCTTT

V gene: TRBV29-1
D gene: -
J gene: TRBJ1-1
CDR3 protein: CSVVVGDLFEAFF
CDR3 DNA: TGCAGCGTTGTGGTCGGGGACCTGTTTGAAGCTTTCTTT

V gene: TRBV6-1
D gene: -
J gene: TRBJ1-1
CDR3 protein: CASSEADAFF
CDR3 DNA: TGTGCCAGCAGTGAAGCGGATGCTTTCTTT

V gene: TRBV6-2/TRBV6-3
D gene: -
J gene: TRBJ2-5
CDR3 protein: CASSYPPGPRETQYF
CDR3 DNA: TGTGCCAGCAGTTACCCTCCCGGACCTCGGGAGACCCAGTACTTC

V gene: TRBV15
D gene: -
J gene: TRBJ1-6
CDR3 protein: CATSRDGETWDSPLHF
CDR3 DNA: TGTGCCACCAGCAGAGATGGGGAGACTTGGGATTCACCCCTCCACTTT

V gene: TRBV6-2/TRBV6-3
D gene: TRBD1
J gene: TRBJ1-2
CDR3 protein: CASSYSSTGQGIYGYTF
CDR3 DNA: TGTGCCAGCAGTTACTCGAGTACCGGACAGGGGATCTATGGCTACACCTTC